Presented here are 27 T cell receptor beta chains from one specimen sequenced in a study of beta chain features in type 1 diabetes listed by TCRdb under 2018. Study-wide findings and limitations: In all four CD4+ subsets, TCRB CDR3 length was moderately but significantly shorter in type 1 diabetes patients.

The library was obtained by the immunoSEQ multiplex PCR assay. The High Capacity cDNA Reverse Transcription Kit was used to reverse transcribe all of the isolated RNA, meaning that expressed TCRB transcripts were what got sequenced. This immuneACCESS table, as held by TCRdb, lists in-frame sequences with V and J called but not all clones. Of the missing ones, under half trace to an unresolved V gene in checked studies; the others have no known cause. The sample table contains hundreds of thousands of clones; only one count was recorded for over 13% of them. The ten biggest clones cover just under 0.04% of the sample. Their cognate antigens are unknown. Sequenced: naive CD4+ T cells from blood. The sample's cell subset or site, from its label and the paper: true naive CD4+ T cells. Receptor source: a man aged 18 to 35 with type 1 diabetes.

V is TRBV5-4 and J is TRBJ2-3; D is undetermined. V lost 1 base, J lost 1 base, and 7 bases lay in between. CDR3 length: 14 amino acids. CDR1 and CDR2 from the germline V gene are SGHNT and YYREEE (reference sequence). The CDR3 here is CASSLTTGTDTQYF. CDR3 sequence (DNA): TGTGCCAGCAGCTTGACTACCGGCACAGATACGCAGTATTTT.

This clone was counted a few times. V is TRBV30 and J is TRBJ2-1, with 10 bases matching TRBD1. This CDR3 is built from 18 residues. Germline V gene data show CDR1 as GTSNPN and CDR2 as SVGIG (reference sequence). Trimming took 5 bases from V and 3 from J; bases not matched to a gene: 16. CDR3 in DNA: TGTGCCTGGGAGCCTCTAGAAGCGGGACAGGGGAGCTACAATGAGCAGTTCTTC. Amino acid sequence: CAWEPLEAGQGSYNEQFF.

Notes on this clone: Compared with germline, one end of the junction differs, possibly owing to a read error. Here the CDR3 DNA reads TGTGCTAGCAGCCCGGCTAGCGGATACAATGAGCAGTTCTTC. The encoded protein is CASSPASGYNEQFF. This chain joins TRBV7-7 and TRBJ2-1; 7 positions agree with TRBD2. The CDR3 runs 14 residues. The germline gives CDR1 SSHAT, CDR2 FNYEAQ (reference sequence).

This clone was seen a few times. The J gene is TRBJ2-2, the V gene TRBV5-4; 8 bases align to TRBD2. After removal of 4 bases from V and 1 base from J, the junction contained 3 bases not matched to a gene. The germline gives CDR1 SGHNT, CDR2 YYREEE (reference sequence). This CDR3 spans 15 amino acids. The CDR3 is CASSPSGRNTGELFF. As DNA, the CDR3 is TGTGCCAGCAGCCCCAGCGGGAGGAACACCGGGGAGCTGTTTTTT.

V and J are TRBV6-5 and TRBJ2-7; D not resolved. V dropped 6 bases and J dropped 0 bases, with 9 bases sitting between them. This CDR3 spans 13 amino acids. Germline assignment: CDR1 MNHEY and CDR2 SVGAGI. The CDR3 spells CASSRSLSYEQYF. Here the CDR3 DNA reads TGTGCCAGCAGCCGCAGTCTCTCCTACGAGCAGTACTTC.

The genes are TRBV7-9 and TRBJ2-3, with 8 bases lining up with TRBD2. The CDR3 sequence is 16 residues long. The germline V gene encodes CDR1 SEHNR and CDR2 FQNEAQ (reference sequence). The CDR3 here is CAEQLPGGALADTQYF. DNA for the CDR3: TGTGCGGAGCAGCTGCCGGGGGGGGCCTTGGCAGATACGCAGTATTTT. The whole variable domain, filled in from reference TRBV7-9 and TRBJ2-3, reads DTGVSQNPRHKITKRGQNVTFRCDPISEHNRLYWYRQTLGQGPEFLTYFQNEAQLEKSRLLSDRFSAERPKGSFSTLEIQRTEQGDSAMYLCAEQLPGGALADTQYFGPGTRLTVL.

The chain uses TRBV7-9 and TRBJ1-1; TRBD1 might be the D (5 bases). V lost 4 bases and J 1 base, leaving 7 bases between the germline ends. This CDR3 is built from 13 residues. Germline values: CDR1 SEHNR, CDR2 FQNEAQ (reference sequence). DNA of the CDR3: TGTGCCAGCAGCTGGACACCGAACACTGAAGCTTTCTTT. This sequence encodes CASSWTPNTEAFF.

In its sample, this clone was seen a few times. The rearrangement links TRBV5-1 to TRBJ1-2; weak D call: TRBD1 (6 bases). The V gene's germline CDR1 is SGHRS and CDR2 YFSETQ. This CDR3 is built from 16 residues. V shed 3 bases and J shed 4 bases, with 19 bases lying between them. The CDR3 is CASSSTTGSGSYGYTF. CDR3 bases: TGCGCCAGCAGCTCCACGACAGGATCGGGGTCCTATGGCTACACCTTC.

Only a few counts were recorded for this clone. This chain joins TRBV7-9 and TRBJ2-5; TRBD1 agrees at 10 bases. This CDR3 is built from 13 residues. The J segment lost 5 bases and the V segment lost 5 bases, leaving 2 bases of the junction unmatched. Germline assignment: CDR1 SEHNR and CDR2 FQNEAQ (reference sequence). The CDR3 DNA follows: TGTGCCAGCAGCCGGGGACAGGGGGAGACCCAGTACTTC. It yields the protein CASSRGQGETQYF.

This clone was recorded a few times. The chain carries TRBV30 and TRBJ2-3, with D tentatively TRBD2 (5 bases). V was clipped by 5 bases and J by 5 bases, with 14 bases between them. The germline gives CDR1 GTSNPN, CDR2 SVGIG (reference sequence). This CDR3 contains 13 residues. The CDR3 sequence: CAWEGAPGDTQYF. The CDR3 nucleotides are TGTGCCTGGGAGGGCGCTCCAGGAGATACGCAGTATTTT.

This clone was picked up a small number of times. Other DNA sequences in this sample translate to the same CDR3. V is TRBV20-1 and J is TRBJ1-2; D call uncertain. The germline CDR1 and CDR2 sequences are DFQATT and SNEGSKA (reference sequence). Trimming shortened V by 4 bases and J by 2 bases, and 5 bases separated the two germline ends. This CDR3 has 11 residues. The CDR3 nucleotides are TGCAGTGCTACAGAAAACTATGGCTACACCTTC. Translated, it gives CSATENYGYTF.

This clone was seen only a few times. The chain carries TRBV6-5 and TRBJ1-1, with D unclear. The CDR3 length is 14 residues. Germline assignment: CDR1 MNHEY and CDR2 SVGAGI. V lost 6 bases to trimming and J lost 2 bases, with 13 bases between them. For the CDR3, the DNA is TGTGCCAGCAGAAACCGGGCCGTAAACACTGAAGCTTTCTTT. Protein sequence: CASRNRAVNTEAFF.

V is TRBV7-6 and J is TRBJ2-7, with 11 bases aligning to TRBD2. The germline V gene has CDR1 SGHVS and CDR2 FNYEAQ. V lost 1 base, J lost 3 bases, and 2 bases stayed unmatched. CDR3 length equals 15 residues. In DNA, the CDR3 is TGTGCCAGCAGCTTAGAGACTAGCGGGAACTACGAGCAGTACTTC. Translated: CASSLETSGNYEQYF.

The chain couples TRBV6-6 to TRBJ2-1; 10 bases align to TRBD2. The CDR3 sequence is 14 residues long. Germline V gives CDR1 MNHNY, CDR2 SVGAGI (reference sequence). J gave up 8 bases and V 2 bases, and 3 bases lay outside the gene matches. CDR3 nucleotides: TGTGCCAGCAGTTACGCTAGCGGGAGCGATGAGCAGTTCTTC. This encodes CASSYASGSDEQFF.

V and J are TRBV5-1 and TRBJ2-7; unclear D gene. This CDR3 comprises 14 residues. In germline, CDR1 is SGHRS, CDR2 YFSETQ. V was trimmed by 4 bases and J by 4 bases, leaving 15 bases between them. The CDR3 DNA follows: TGCGCCAGCAGCCTTCCTCCGACGGAATACGAGCAGTACTTC. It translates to CASSLPPTEYEQYF.

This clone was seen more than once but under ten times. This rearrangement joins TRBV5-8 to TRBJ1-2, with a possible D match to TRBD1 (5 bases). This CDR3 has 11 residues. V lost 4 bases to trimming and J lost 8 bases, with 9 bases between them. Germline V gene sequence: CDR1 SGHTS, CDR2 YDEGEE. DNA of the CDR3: TGTGCCAGCAGCCGGCAGGGCGGCTACACCTTC. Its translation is CASSRQGGYTF.

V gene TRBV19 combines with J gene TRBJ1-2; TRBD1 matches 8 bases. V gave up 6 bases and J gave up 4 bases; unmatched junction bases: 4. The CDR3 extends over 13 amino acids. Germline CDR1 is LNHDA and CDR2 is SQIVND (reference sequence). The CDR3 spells CASSPDRGYGYTF. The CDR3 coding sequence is TGTGCCAGTAGCCCTGACAGGGGCTATGGCTACACCTTC.

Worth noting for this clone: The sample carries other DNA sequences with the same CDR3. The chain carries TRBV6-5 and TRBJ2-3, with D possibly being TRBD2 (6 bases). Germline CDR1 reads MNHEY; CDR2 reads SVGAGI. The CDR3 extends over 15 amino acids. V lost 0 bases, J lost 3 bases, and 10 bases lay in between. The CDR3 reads CASSYSNGGTDTQYF. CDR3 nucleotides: TGTGCCAGCAGTTACTCGAATGGAGGGACAGATACGCAGTATTTT.

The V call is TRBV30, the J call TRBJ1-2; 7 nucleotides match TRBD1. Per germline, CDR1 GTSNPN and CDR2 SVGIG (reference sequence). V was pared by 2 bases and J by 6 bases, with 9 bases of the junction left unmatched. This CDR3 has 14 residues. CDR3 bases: TGTGCCTGGAGTAGGGACAGCTTCCAGGATGGCTACACCTTC. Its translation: CAWSRDSFQDGYTF.

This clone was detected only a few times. CDR3 region: CASSPGQRLNEQFF. DNA of the CDR3: TGTGCCAGCAGCCCCGGACAGCGCCTCAATGAGCAGTTCTTC. The V gene is TRBV7-3, the J gene TRBJ2-1, with a possible D match to TRBD1 (6 bases). Trimming removed 5 bases at V and 6 bases at J, with 14 bases between. CDR1 SGHTA and CDR2 FQGTGA come from the germline V gene. CDR3 length: 14 amino acids.

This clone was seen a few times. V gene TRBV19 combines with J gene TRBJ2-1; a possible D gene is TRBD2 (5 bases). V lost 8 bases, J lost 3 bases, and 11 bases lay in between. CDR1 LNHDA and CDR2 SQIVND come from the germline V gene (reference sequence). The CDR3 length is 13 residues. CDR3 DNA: TGTGCCAGTTGGAGAAGCGGCTACAATGAGCAGTTCTTC. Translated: CASWRSGYNEQFF.

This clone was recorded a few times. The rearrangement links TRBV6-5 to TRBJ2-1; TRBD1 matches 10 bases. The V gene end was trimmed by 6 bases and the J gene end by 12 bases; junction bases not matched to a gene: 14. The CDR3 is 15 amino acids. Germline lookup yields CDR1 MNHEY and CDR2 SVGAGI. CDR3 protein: CASRTGTGAPSGQFF. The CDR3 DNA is TGTGCCAGCAGAACCGGGACAGGGGCTCCATCGGGGCAGTTCTTC.

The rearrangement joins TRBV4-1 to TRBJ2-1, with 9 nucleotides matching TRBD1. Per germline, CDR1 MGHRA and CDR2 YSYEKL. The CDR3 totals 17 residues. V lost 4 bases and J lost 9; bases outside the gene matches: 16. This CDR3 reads CASSPGPTGGRGGEQFF. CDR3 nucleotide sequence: TGCGCCAGCAGCCCCGGTCCCACAGGGGGCCGGGGAGGTGAGCAGTTCTTC.

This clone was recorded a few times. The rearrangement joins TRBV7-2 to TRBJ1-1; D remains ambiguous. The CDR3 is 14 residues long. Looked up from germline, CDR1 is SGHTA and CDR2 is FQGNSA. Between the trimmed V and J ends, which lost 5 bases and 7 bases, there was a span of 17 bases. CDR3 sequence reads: CASSQTREGLEAFF. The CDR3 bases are TGTGCCAGCAGCCAAACCCGGGAGGGTCTTGAAGCTTTCTTT. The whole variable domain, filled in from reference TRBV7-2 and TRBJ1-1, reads GAGVSQSPSNKVTEKGKDVELRCDPISGHTALYWYRQSLGQGLEFLIYFQGNSAPDKSGLPSDRFSAERTGGSVSTLTIQRTQQEDSAVYLCASSQTREGLEAFFGQGTRLTVV.

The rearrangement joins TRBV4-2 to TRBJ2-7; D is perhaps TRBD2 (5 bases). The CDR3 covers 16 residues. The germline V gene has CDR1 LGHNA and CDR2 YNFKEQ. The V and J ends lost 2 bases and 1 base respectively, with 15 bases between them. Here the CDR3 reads CASSQSKRSGSYEQYF. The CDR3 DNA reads TGTGCCAGCAGCCAATCCAAGCGGAGTGGGTCCTACGAGCAGTACTTC.

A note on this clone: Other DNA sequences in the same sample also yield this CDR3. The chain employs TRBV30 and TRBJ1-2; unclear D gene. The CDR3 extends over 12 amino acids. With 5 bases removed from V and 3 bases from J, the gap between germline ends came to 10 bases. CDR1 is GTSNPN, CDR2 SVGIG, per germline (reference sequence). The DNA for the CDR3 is TGTGCCTGGGCTTTCGGACACTATGGCTACACCTTC. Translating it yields CAWAFGHYGYTF.

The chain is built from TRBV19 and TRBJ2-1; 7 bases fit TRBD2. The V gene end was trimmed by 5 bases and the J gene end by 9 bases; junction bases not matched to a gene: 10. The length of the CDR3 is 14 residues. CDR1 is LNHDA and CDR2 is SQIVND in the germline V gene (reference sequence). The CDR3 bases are TGTGCCAGTAGTGGTTCGGCGGGAGAAGGTGAGCAGTTCTTC. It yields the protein CASSGSAGEGEQFF.